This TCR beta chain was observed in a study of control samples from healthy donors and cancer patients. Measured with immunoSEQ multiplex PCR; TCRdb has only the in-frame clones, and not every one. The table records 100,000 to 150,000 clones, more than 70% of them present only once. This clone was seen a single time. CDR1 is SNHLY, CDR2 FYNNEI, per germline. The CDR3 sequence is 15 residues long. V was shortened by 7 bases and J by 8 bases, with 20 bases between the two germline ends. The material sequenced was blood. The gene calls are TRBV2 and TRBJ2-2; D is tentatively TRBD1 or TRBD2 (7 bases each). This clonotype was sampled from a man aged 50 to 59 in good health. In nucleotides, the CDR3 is TGTGCCAGCAAGGGAGGGGGCGCCTCCTCGGGGGAGCTGTTTTTT. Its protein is CASKGGGASSGELFF.